The rows below give T cell receptor beta chains drawn from one sample of a study of neurological immune-mediated disorders. A single record per CDR3 protein comes from TCRdb applying MiXCR to the 5' RACE reads. The sample has 87,000 or so distinct CDR3 sequences, roughly 3.5% seen once. The sample was PBMCs. These receptors were collected from a woman aged 50 to 65 with multiple sclerosis. Each CDR3 is given with its conserved first and last residue. The order of the fields is clone size, V gene, J gene, D gene, CDR3 protein, CDR3 DNA. A D gene is named only where the DNA matches it firmly. Expanded clones are given a class, and other clones once, few, many or no size at all.

many	TRBV20-1	TRBJ1-2	-	CSAISSFGPFNYGYTF	TGCAGTGCTATATCAAGCTTTGGGCCTTTTAACTATGGCTACACCTTC
many	TRBV6-2/TRBV6-3	TRBJ1-5	-	CASRFRDTGNQPQHF	TGTGCCAGCAGATTCCGGGACACAGGCAATCAGCCCCAGCATTTT
many	TRBV7-2	TRBJ2-1	TRBD2	CASSLAGGAPNEQFF	TGTGCCAGCAGCTTAGCCGGGGGGGCTCCGAATGAGCAGTTCTTC
many	TRBV5-1	TRBJ2-2	-	CASSSLVSTGELFF	TGCGCCAGCAGCTCCCTTGTGAGCACCGGGGAGCTGTTTTTT
many	TRBV15	TRBJ2-2	TRBD1	CATSRDYRDRLFF	TGTGCCACCAGCAGAGACTACCGGGACAGGCTGTTTTTT
many	TRBV20-1	TRBJ2-7	-	CSAALGLREQYF	TGCAGTGCTGCCCTGGGTCTTCGGGAGCAGTACTTC
many	TRBV3-1	TRBJ2-1	-	CASSTLALNNEQFF	TGTGCCAGCAGCACACTGGCCCTAAACAATGAGCAGTTCTTC
many	TRBV20-1	TRBJ2-1	TRBD2	CSPYPAGLAGGPAEQFF	TGCAGTCCTTACCCCGCCGGACTAGCGGGGGGCCCCGCGGAGCAGTTCTTC
many	TRBV4-1	TRBJ1-3	-	CASSQDTGTGNTIYF	TGCGCCAGCAGCCAAGATACAGGCACTGGAAACACCATATATTTT
many	TRBV27	TRBJ2-7	-	CASRLSGSYEQYF	TGTGCCAGCCGTCTCAGCGGCTCCTACGAGCAGTACTTC
many	TRBV7-2	TRBJ2-4	TRBD2	CASSLQRGGRNIQYF	TGTGCCAGCAGCTTACAGCGGGGGGGCCGAAACATTCAGTACTTC
-	TRBV15	TRBJ1-1	-	CATSRGGGFKAFF	TGTGCCACCAGCAGAGGGGGGGGATTTAAAGCTTTCTTT
-	TRBV7-8	TRBJ1-3	TRBD1	CVSSPDRGRGKTIYF	TGTGTCAGCAGCCCGGACAGGGGCCGTGGAAAAACCATATATTTT
many	TRBV7-6	TRBJ1-2	-	CASSPGHSLGGYTF	TGTGCCAGCAGCCCCGGACACTCCCTGGGAGGCTACACCTTC
many	TRBV29-1	TRBJ2-2	-	CSVAEKGAGELFF	TGCAGCGTTGCTGAGAAGGGAGCCGGGGAGCTGTTTTTT
many	TRBV15	TRBJ2-5	TRBD2	CATSRVGGGETQYF	TGTGCCACCAGCAGAGTTGGCGGGGGGGAGACCCAGTACTTC
many	TRBV12-3/TRBV12-4	TRBJ2-7	-	CASTPQAPGPYEQYF	TGTGCCAGCACCCCTCAGGCCCCTGGGCCCTACGAGCAGTACTTC
-	TRBV5-1	TRBJ2-5	-	CASRPGTGENQYF	TGCGCCAGCAGGCCCGGGACTGGAGAGAACCAGTACTTC
many	TRBV24-1	TRBJ2-1	-	CATSPTILDEQFF	TGTGCCACCAGTCCCACTATTCTAGATGAGCAGTTCTTC
many	TRBV7-2	TRBJ2-1	TRBD1	CASSLQGQVTDEQFF	TGTGCCAGCAGCCTACAAGGACAGGTTACAGATGAGCAGTTCTTC
many	TRBV20-1	TRBJ2-7	TRBD2	CSARESGLAGDEQYF	TGCAGTGCTAGAGAATCAGGACTAGCGGGAGACGAGCAGTACTTC
many	TRBV5-1	TRBJ2-5	TRBD1	CASSFGQGGETQYF	TGCGCCAGCAGCTTCGGACAGGGAGGCGAGACCCAGTACTTC
many	TRBV5-1	TRBJ1-3	-	CASCRDRVAGNTIYF	TGCGCCAGCTGCCGGGACCGCGTCGCGGGAAACACCATATATTTT
many	TRBV11-2	TRBJ2-7	TRBD1	CASSKTGTGFFEQYF	TGTGCCAGCAGCAAAACCGGGACAGGGTTTTTCGAGCAGTACTTC
few	TRBV6-2/TRBV6-3	TRBJ2-3	-	CASSYSDIPLASEPDTQYF	TGTGCCAGCAGTTACTCGGACATTCCCCTAGCGTCCGAGCCAGATACGCAGTATTTT
many	TRBV5-1	TRBJ2-3	-	CASRRRLEGYGDTQYF	TGCGCCAGCAGACGAAGACTAGAAGGATATGGAGATACGCAGTATTTT
many	TRBV12-3/TRBV12-4	TRBJ2-3	TRBD2	CASSTGLAGGPNTQYF	TGTGCCAGCAGTACCGGACTAGCGGGGGGGCCTAATACGCAGTATTTT
many	TRBV2	TRBJ2-2	-	CASSDFGGPTGELFF	TGTGCCAGCAGTGATTTTGGGGGGCCCACCGGGGAGCTGTTTTTT
many	TRBV7-2	TRBJ2-7	TRBD1	CASSLDSDRVGEQYF	TGTGCCAGCAGCTTAGATTCAGACAGGGTTGGCGAGCAGTACTTC
many	TRBV11-3	TRBJ1-6	-	CASSLGGTHSPLHF	TGTGCCAGCAGCTTAGGGGGGACCCATTCACCCCTCCACTTT
many	TRBV20-1	TRBJ2-3	TRBD2	CSARDSRGASTDTQYF	TGCAGTGCTAGAGATTCGCGGGGGGCGTCCACAGATACGCAGTATTTT
many	TRBV20-1	TRBJ1-1	-	CSARDWGANTEAFF	TGCAGTGCTAGAGATTGGGGGGCAAACACTGAAGCTTTCTTT
many	TRBV6-5	TRBJ2-1	TRBD2	CASSSSGATYNEQFF	TGTGCCAGCAGTTCCAGCGGGGCAACCTACAATGAGCAGTTCTTC
many	TRBV6-5	TRBJ2-3	TRBD2	CASASLSGGGADTQYF	TGTGCCAGCGCCTCCCTTTCAGGCGGGGGGGCAGATACGCAGTATTTT
many	TRBV19	TRBJ1-2	-	CASTPGLRLNYGYTF	TGTGCCAGTACCCCCGGTTTGAGGCTTAACTATGGCTACACCTTC
-	TRBV5-1	TRBJ2-1	TRBD2	CASSPGTSGAGYVEQFF	TGCGCCAGCAGCCCCGGGACTAGCGGGGCGGGGTATGTTGAGCAGTTCTTC
many	TRBV9	TRBJ2-1	-	CASSPRNSYNEQFF	TGTGCCAGCAGCCCACGAAACTCCTACAATGAGCAGTTCTTC
many	TRBV4-3	TRBJ1-3	-	CASSRGFLNTIYF	TGCGCCAGCAGCCGGGGATTCTTGAACACCATATATTTT
many	TRBV10-3	TRBJ2-5	TRBD2	CAIKGSAGVQETQYF	TGTGCCATCAAAGGATCAGCGGGGGTTCAAGAGACCCAGTACTTC
many	TRBV7-2	TRBJ1-2	-	CASSIEGYGYTF	TGTGCCAGCAGCATTGAAGGCTATGGCTACACCTTC
many	TRBV3-1	TRBJ2-1	-	CASSQTRYNEQFF	TGTGCCAGCAGCCAGACCCGCTACAATGAGCAGTTCTTC
many	TRBV29-1	TRBJ2-1	-	CSLRTVIYNEQFF	TGCAGCCTTCGGACAGTTATCTACAATGAGCAGTTCTTC
many	TRBV5-1	TRBJ2-2	TRBD2	CASSLEASGAVNTGELFF	TGCGCCAGCAGCTTGGAGGCTAGCGGGGCGGTAAACACCGGGGAGCTGTTTTTT
many	TRBV5-1	TRBJ1-3	TRBD1	CASSLRQGGSSGNTIYF	TGCGCCAGCAGCTTGCGACAGGGAGGTTCTAGTGGAAACACCATATATTTT
many	TRBV9	TRBJ2-7	-	CASSPGDFYEQYF	TGTGCCAGCAGCCCGGGGGACTTCTACGAGCAGTACTTC
many	TRBV18	TRBJ1-1	-	CASSPDRLNTEAFF	TGTGCCAGCTCACCCGACAGATTGAACACTGAAGCTTTCTTT
many	TRBV20-1	TRBJ1-2	TRBD1	CSASSSGGPYGYTF	TGCAGTGCTAGCTCTTCAGGGGGCCCGTATGGCTACACCTTC
many	TRBV20-1	TRBJ2-2	TRBD2	CSARDGAGGYTGELFF	TGCAGTGCTAGAGATGGAGCGGGGGGCTACACCGGGGAGCTGTTTTTT
-	TRBV6-8	TRBJ2-7	-	CASSYSRDIYEQYF	TGTGCCAGCAGTTACTCGAGGGACATCTACGAGCAGTACTTC
few	TRBV13	TRBJ2-3	-	CASSRSSERSTDTQYF	TGTGCCAGCAGCCGGTCTAGCGAAAGAAGCACAGATACGCAGTATTTT
many	TRBV5-1	TRBJ2-7	-	CASSPSIGEQYF	TGCGCCAGCAGTCCCTCTATAGGCGAGCAGTACTTC
many	TRBV5-1	TRBJ2-3	TRBD1	CASSSRQGADTQYF	TGCGCCAGCAGCTCGAGACAGGGGGCTGATACGCAGTATTTT
many	TRBV2	TRBJ1-2	-	CASDSRPSYGYTF	TGTGCCAGTGACAGCCGTCCGAGCTATGGCTACACCTTC
many	TRBV12-3/TRBV12-4	TRBJ2-2	-	CASGDGGNTGELFF	TGTGCCAGCGGTGATGGGGGTAACACCGGGGAGCTGTTTTTT
-	TRBV5-1	TRBJ1-3	TRBD1	CASSLDSGQSGNTIYF	TGCGCCAGCAGCTTGGATTCGGGACAGAGTGGAAACACCATATATTTT
-	TRBV10-1	TRBJ2-4	TRBD1	CASRQPGQPKKRIAKNIQYF	TGCGCCAGCCGACAACCGGGACAGCCAAAAAAAAGGATAGCCAAAAACATTCAGTACTTC
many	TRBV5-4	TRBJ2-3	-	CASSLVTNPRTDTQYF	TGTGCCAGCAGCTTGGTGACTAACCCTAGAACAGATACGCAGTATTTT
many	TRBV5-1	TRBJ2-1	-	CASSSGASGEQFF	TGCGCCAGCAGCTCCGGGGCGAGCGGTGAGCAGTTCTTC
many	TRBV5-6	TRBJ2-1	-	CASSPDRTNEQFF	TGTGCCAGCAGCCCGGACAGAACAAATGAGCAGTTCTTC